Reported below is one TCR beta chain. The data derive from a study of blood T cell repertoires in COVID-19. V lost 4 bases to trimming and J lost 6 bases; unmatched junction nucleotides: 4. CDR3 size: 14 residues. Germline V gene sequence: CDR1 SGHRS, CDR2 YFSETQ. Source study methods: Nucleated cell counts were estimated from reference gene primer amplification. The method was immunoSEQ multiplex PCR; TCRdb's version includes in-frame clones alone and lacks a portion of them. Clone size and the V and J calls come from that table; the DNA yielded D and trimming. The data hold 300,000 to 400,000 clones, with over 75% observed a single time.

The TCR was taken from a man aged 45-65 years with active or convalescent COVID-19. The sample taken for sequencing was peripheral blood. The rearrangement uses TRBV5-1 and TRBJ1-2; TRBD1 agrees at 12 bases. CDR3 protein: CASSPRDRGHGYTF. The CDR3, as DNA: TGCGCCAGCAGCCCGAGGGACAGGGGGCATGGCTACACCTTC.